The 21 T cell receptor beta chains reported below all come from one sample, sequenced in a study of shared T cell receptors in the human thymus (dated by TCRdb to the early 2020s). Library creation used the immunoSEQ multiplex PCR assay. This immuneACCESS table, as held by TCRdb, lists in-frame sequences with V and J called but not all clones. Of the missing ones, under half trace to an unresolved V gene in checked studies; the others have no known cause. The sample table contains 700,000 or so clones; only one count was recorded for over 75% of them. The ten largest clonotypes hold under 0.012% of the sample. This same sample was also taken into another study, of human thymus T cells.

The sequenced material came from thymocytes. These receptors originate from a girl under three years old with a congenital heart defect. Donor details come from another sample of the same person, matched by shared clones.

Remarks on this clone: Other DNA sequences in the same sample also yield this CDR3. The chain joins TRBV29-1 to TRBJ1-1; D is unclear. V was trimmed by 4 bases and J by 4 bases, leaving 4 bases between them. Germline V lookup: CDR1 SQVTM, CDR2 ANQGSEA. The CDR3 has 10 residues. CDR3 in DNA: TGCAGCGTTGGTCTCACTGAAGCTTTCTTT. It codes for CSVGLTEAFF.

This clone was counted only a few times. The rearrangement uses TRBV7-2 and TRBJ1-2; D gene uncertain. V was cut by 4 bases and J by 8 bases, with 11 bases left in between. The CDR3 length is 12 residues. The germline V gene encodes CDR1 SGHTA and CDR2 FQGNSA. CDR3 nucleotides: TGTGCCAGCAGCTCGTCAGGCTGCGGCTACACCTTC. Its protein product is CASSSSGCGYTF. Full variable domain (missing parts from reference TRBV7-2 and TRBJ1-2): GAGVSQSPSNKVTEKGKDVELRCDPISGHTALYWYRQSLGQGLEFLIYFQGNSAPDKSGLPSDRFSAERTGGSVSTLTIQRTQQEDSAVYLCASSSSGCGYTFGSGTRLTVV.

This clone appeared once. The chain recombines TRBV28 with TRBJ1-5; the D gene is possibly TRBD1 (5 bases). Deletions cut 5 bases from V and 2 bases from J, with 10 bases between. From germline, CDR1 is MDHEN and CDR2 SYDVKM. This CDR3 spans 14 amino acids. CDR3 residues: CASSPRGGNQPQHF. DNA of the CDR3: TGTGCCAGCAGTCCGCGGGGGGGCAATCAGCCCCAGCATTTT.

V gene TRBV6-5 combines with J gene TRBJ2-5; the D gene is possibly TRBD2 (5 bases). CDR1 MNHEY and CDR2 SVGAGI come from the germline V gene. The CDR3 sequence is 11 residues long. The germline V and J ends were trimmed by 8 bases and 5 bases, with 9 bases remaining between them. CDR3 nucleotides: TGTGCCAGCGCCAGCGGTGAGACCCAGTACTTC. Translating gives CASASGETQYF.

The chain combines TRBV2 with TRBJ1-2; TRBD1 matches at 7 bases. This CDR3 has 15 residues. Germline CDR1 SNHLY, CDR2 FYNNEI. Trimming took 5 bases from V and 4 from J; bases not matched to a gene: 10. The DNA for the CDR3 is TGTGCCAGCAGTCACAGGGGTCGGTATAGCTATGGCTACACCTTC. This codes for CASSHRGRYSYGYTF.

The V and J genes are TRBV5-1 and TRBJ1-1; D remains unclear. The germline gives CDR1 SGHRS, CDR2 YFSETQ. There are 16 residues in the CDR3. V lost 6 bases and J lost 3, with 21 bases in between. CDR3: CASKKAATAKDTEAFF. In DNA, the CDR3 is TGCGCCAGCAAGAAAGCCGCAACAGCAAAGGACACTGAAGCTTTCTTT.

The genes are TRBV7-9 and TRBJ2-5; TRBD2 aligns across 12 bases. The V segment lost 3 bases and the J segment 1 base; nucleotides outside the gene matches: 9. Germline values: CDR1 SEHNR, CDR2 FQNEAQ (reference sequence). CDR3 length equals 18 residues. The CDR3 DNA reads TGTGCCAGCAGCTTCCTACCTAGCGGGGGGGTCTCCCAAGAGACCCAGTACTTC. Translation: CASSFLPSGGVSQETQYF.

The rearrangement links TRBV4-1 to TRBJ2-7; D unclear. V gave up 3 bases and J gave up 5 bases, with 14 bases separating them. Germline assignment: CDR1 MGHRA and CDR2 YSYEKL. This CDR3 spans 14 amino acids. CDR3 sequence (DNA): TGCGCCAGCAGCCACCTGAACGGAGCGAACGAGCAGTACTTC. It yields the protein CASSHLNGANEQYF.

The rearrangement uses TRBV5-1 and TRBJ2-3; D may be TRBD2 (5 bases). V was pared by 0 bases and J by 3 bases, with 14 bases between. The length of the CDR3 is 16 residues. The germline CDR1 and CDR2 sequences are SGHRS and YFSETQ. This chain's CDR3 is CASSLAGKEGTDTQYF. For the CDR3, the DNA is TGCGCCAGCAGCTTGGCCGGGAAGGAAGGGACAGATACGCAGTATTTT.

CDR3 sequence: CASSLGTPDQPQHF. The DNA for the CDR3 is TGTGCCAGCAGCTTAGGGACACCCGACCAGCCCCAGCATTTT. This sequence joins TRBV7-2 and TRBJ1-5; tentatively, D is TRBD1 (5 bases). The CDR3 contains 14 residues. Germline CDR1 reads SGHTA; CDR2 reads FQGNSA. V was cut by 1 base and J by 7 bases, with 11 bases left in between.

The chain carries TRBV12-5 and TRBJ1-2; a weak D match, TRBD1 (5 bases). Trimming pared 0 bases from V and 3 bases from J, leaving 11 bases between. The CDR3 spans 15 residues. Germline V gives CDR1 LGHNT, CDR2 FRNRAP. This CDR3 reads CASGLVGRGYYGYTF. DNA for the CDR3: TGTGCTAGTGGTTTGGTAGGGCGGGGGTACTATGGCTACACCTTC.

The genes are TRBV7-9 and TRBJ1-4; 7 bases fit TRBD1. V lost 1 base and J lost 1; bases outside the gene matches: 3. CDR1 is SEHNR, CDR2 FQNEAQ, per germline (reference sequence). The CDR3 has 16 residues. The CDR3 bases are TGTGCCAGCAGCTTAGAAGGGGGCCGAACTAATGAAAAACTGTTTTTT. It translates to CASSLEGGRTNEKLFF.

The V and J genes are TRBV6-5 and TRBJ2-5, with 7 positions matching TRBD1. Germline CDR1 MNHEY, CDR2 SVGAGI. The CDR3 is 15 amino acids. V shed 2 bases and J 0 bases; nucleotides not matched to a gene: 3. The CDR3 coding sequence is TGTGCCAGCAGTTACGACAGGGCGTACCAAGAGACCCAGTACTTC. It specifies CASSYDRAYQETQYF.

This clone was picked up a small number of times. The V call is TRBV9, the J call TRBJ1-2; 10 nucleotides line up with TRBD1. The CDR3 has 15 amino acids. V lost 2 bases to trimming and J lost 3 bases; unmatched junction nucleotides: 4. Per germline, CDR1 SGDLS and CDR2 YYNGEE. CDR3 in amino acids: CASSVRDRGDYGYTF. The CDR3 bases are TGTGCCAGCAGCGTCCGGGACAGGGGTGACTATGGCTACACCTTC.

CDR3: CASSPDTTYSYNEQFF. CDR3 coding DNA: TGCGCCAGCAGTCCGGACACCACCTATTCCTACAATGAGCAGTTCTTC. V is TRBV5-1 and J is TRBJ2-1; tentatively, D is TRBD1 (5 bases). Per germline, CDR1 SGHRS and CDR2 YFSETQ. The CDR3 runs 16 residues. V lost 5 bases, J lost 1 base, and 16 bases lay in between.

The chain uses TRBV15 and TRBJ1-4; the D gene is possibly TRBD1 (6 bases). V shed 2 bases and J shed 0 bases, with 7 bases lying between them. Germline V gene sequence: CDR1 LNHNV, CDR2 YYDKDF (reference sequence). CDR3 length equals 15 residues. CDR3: CATSRQGPTNEKLFF. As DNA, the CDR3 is TGTGCCACCAGCAGACAGGGGCCAACTAATGAAAAACTGTTTTTT. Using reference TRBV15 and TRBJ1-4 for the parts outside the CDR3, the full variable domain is DAMVIQNPRYQVTQFGKPVTLSCSQTLNHNVMYWYQQKSSQAPKLLFHYYDKDFNNEADTPDNFQSRRPNTSFCFLDIRSPGLGDTAMYLCATSRQGPTNEKLFFGSGTQLSVL.

The CDR3 here is CANTGERGKYNEQFF. For the CDR3, the DNA is TGTGCCAACACCGGGGAGCGGGGAAAGTACAATGAGCAGTTCTTC. The chain uses TRBV7-9 and TRBJ2-1, with 7 bases that match TRBD2. The trim removed 10 bases at V and 4 bases at J, leaving 13 bases unmatched. Germline V gives CDR1 SEHNR, CDR2 FQNEAQ (reference sequence). CDR3 size: 15 residues.

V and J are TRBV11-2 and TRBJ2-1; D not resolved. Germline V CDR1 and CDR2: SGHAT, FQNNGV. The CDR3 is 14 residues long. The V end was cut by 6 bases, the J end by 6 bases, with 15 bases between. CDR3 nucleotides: TGTGCCAGCAGACCATGTTCAGGTGGCAATGAGCAGTTCTTC. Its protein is CASRPCSGGNEQFF.

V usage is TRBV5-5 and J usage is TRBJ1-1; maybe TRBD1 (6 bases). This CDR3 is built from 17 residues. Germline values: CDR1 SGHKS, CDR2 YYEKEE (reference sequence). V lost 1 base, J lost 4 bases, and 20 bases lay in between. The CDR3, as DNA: TGTGCCAGCAGCTTGAAGGTCGGTAGGGACATAGGCACTGAAGCTTTCTTT. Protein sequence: CASSLKVGRDIGTEAFF.

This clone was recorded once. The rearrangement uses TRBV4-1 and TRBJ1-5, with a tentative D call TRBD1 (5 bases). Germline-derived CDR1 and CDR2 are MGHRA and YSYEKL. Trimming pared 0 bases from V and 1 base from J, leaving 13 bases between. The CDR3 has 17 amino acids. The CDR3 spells CASSQDQGGNSNQPQHF. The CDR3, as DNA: TGCGCCAGCAGCCAAGATCAGGGTGGAAACAGCAATCAGCCCCAGCATTTT.

The CDR3 DNA reads TGTGCCAGCAGGCTAGGAAGGACTGAAGCTTTCTTT. It yields the protein CASRLGRTEAFF. The rearrangement links TRBV6-1 to TRBJ1-1; no clear D. The germline gives CDR1 MNHNS, CDR2 SASEGT. This CDR3 contains 12 residues. V was cut by 6 bases and J by 5 bases, with 10 bases left in between.